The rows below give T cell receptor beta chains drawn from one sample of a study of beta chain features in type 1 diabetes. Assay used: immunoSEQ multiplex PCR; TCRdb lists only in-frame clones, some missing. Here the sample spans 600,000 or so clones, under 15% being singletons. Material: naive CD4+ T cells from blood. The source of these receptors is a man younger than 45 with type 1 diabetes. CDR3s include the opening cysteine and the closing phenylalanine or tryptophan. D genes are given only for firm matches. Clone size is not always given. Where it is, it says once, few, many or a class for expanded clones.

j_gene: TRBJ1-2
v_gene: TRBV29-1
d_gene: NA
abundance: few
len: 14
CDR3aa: CSVAWTEGSLGYTF

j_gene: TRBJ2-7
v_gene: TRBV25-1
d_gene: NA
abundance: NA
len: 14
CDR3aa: CARVGQAYTYEQYF

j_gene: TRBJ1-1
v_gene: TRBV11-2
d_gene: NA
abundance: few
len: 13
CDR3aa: CASSGDRNTEAFF

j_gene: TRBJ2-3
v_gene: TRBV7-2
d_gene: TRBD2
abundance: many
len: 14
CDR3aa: CASSLVSGADTQYF

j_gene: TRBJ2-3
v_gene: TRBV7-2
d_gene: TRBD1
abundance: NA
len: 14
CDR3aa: CASSEDRTRVAQYF

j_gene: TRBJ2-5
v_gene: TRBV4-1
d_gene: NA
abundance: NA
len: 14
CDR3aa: CASSHPDRLETQYF

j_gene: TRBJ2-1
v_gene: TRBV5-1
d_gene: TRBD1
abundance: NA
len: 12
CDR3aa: CASGTAYNEQFF

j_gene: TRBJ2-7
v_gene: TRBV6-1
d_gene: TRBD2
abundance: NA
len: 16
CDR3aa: CASSDNVAGGPYEQYF

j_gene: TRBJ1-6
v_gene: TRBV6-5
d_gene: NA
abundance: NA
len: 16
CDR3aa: CASSYGKASPSSPLHF

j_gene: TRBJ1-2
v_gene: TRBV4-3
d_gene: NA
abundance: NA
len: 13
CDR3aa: CASSQDWDSGYTF

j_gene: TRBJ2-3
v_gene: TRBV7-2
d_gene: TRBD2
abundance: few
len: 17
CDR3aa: CASSSPQRGFSTDTQYF

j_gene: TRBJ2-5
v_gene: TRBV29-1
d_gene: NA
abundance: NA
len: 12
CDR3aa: CSVGRWEETQYF